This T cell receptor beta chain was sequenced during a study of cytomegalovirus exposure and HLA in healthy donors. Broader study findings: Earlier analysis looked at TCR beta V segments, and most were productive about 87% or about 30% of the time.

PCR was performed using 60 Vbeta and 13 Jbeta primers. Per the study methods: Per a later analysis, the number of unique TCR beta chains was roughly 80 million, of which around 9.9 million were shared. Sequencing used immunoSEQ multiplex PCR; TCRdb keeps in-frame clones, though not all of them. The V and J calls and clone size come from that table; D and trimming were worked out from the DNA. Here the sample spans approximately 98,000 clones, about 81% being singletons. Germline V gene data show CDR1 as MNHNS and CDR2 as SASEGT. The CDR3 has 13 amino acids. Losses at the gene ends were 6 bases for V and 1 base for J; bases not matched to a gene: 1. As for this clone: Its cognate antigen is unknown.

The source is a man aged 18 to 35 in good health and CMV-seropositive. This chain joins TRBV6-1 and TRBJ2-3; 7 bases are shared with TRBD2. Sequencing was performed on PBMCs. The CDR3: CASRSGGTDTQYF. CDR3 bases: TGTGCCAGCAGGAGCGGGGGCACAGATACGCAGTATTTT.